This T cell receptor (beta chain) was captured in a study of neurological immune-mediated disorders. Study results and caveats: It was the repertoires of 18 of 34 multiple sclerosis patients that phylogenetic grouping placed in one related-CDR3 cluster, which is a possible signature. Neither clinical nor MRI features were found to be associated with the multiple sclerosis repertoire cluster.

The germline gives CDR1 SGHRS, CDR2 YFSETQ. This CDR3 comprises 14 residues. In its sample, this clonotype was seen many times. Its antigen is currently unknown. Its ends do not fully match the called genes, so a read error is possible. TCRdb passed the 5' RACE reads through MiXCR, listing each CDR3 protein once. The table has some 66,000 distinct CDR3 sequences, less than 5.5% seen once. The genes are TRBV5-1 and TRBJ1-5, with 9 bases fitting TRBD1. The clonotype originates from a man aged 25-40 years with multiple sclerosis. Sequenced material: PBMCs. The CDR3 reads CASSAGTGSQPQNF. In DNA form, the CDR3 reads TGCGCCAGCAGCGCCGGGACAGGGAGTCAGCCCCAGAATTTT.